This TCR beta chain derives from a study of shared clonotypes between healthy human individuals. V shed 4 bases and J shed 0 bases, with 9 bases lying between them. Germline loops: CDR1 SQVTM, CDR2 ANQGSEA. The CDR3 consists of 13 residues. Measured with immunoSEQ multiplex PCR; TCRdb has only the in-frame clones, and not every one. The sample carries roughly 1.5 million clones, roughly 98% recorded once. The sequence was collected from a man under 40 in good health. Sequencing was done on a sample of naive CD4+ T cells sorted from blood. The sample's subset: CD45RA+ positively selected. The chain recombines TRBV29-1 with TRBJ1-1; D is undetermined. This CDR3 is CSVGHALNTEAFF. The DNA for the CDR3 is TGCAGCGTTGGACACGCACTGAACACTGAAGCTTTCTTT.